The clone carrying this TCR beta chain occurred once. Its specificity is not known. This entry belongs to a study of shared clonotypes between healthy human individuals. General observations from the study: Sharing of clonotypes among donors was expected to vary with sequencing depth.

CD45RO-negative, CCR7-positively selected cells formed the naive CD8 fraction, excluding terminally differentiated effector memory CD45RA+ cells. Trimming left V 3 bases short and J 4 bases short, with 12 bases between. CDR1 and CDR2 (germline): SGHVS, FQNEAQ. This CDR3 region has 14 residues. The table came from immunoSEQ multiplex PCR; TCRdb's copy has only in-frame clones and leaves some out. The table includes 2 million to 2.5 million clones, about 95% detected once. The source of this sequence is a man aged 18 to 29 in good health. Material for sequencing was naive CD8+ T cells sorted from blood. The chain recombines TRBV7-8 with TRBJ1-2; TRBD1 is a possible D gene (6 bases). CDR3 sequence reads: CASSLLDSSYGYTF. CDR3 in DNA: TGTGCCAGCAGCTTGTTGGACAGCTCCTATGGCTACACCTTC. The full variable domain, rest sourced from reference TRBV7-8 and TRBJ1-2, is GAGVSQSPRYKVAKRGQDVALRCDPISGHVSLFWYQQALGQGPEFLTYFQNEAQLDKSGLPSDRFFAERPEGSVSTLKIQRTQQEDSAVYLCASSLLDSSYGYTFGSGTRLTVV.